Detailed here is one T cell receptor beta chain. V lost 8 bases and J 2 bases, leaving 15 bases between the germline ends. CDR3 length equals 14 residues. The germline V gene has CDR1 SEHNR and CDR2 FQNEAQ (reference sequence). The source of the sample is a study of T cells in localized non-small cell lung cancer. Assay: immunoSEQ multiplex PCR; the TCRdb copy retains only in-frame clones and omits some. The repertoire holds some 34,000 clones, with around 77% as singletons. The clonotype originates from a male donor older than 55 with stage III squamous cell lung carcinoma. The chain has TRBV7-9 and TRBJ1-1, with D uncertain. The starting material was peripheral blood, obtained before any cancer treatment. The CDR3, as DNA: TGTGCCAGCTCTACTCCGGGTAGTAACACTGAAGCTTTCTTT. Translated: CASSTPGSNTEAFF.